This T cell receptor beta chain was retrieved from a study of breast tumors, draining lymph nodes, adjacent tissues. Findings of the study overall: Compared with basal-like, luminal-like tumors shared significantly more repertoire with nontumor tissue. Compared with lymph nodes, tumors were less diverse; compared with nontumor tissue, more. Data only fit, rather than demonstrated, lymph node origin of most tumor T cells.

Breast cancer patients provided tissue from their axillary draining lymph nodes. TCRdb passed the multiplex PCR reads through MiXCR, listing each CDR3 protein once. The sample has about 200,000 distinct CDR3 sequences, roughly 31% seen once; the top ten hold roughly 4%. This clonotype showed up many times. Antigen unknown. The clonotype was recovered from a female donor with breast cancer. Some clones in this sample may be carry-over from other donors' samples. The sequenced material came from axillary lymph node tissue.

CDR3 sequence reads: CASSEWSSLNSPLHF. The CDR3 DNA sequence: TGTGCCAGCAGTGAATGGAGCAGCCTGAATTCACCCCTCCACTTT. This chain connects TRBV2 to TRBJ1-6; D gene unclear. CDR3 length equals 15 residues. Trimming stripped 2 bases from V and 7 bases from J, with 12 bases between. Germline values: CDR1 SNHLY, CDR2 FYNNEI.